The sequence of this T cell receptor (beta chain) was determined in a study of T-cell reconstitution after alpha-beta-depleted transplantation in children. The study's findings and limits: It was reported that alpha-beta T cells came from several hundred expanded graft clones (about two months after transplant). Recipient T cells and thymic progenitors that survived gave rise to the high TCRbeta diversity observed at day 60 in some patients. Hyperexpanded clones declined; after one year, newly produced T cells mostly supplied diversity.

This CDR3 is built from 17 residues. Looked up from germline, CDR1 is SGHDT and CDR2 is YYEEEE. The V and J ends lost 0 bases and 3 bases, in that order; junction bases with no gene match: 9. At least ten counts were recorded for this clonotype. What it recognizes is unknown. Unique molecular identifiers tagged the TCRbeta library. TCRdb itself ran the PCR reads through MiXCR, one entry per CDR3 protein. Among under 300,000 distinct CDR3 sequences listed, around a tenth were seen once. The chain is built from TRBV5-6 and TRBJ2-5; 9 bases are shared with TRBD2. Sequencing was performed on peripheral blood, taken 180 days after TCRalphabeta/CD19-depleted stem cell transplant. The TCR originated in a male patient aged 2-15 years who had a stem cell transplant for chronic granulomatous disease, so the T cells may come from the graft donor. The CDR3 spells CASSLVGSGGIEETQYF. The CDR3 bases are TGTGCCAGCAGCTTGGTCGGTAGCGGGGGTATTGAAGAGACCCAGTACTTC.